This TCR beta chain was documented in a study of T-cell memory formation after mild COVID-19. Points from the study as a whole: Pre-infection memory already had some responding clones, implying cross-reactive memory joined.

As for this clonotype: Antigen specificity is unknown.

5'RACE with constant-segment primers built TCRalpha and TCRbeta cDNA libraries with UMIs. TCRdb passed the 5' RACE reads through MiXCR, listing each CDR3 protein once. Of about 470,000 distinct CDR3 sequences listed, approximately 25% are singletons. Input material: PBMCs or a T cell subset sorted from them (not recorded which). The receptor was isolated from an adult woman who had mild COVID-19 (a few samples of this study predate the infection). Cell type and time point are not known.

CDR3 DNA sequence: TGTGCCACCAGTGACCCCGGACAGGGGGGCTACAATGAGCAGTTCTTC. Translation gives CATSDPGQGGYNEQFF. V is TRBV24-1 and J is TRBJ2-1; 10 bases map to TRBD1. The J segment lost 3 bases and the V segment lost 4 bases, leaving 5 bases of the junction unmatched. The length of the CDR3 is 16 residues. Germline CDR1 is KGHDR and CDR2 is SFDVKD.